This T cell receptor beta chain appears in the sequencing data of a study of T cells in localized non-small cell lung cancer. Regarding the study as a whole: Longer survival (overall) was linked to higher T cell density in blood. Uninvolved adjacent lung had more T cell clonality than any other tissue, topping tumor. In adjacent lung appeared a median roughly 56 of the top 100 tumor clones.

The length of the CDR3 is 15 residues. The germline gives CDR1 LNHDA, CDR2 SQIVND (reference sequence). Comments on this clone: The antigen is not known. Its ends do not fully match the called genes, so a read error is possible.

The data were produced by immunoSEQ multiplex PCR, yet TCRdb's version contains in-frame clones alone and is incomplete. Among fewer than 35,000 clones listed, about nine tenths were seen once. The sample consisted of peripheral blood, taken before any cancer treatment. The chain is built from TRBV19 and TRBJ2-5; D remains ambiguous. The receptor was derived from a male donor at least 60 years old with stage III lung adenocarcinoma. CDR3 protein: CASSTHWPPQGTQYF. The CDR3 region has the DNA TGTGCCAGTAGTACCCATTGGCCACCTCAAGGGACCCAGTACTTC.